This TCR beta chain originates from a study of blood T cell repertoires in COVID-19. TCRdb's copy holds only in-frame clones and misses some; the assay was immunoSEQ multiplex PCR. The data show about 140,000 clones, around 89% seen once. V was clipped by 3 bases and J by 2 bases; unmatched bases: 5. The CDR3 totals 14 residues. Germline CDR1 and CDR2: SGHRS and YFSETQ. The chain carries TRBV5-1 and TRBJ2-7; 7 bases match TRBD1. The sequence derives from a human donor with COVID-19, enrolled during active disease. The donor label of this sample is uncertain. The sequenced material came from peripheral blood. The CDR3 loop reads CASSSGQVAYEQYF. CDR3 nucleotides: TGCGCCAGCAGCTCTGGACAGGTTGCCTACGAGCAGTACTTC.